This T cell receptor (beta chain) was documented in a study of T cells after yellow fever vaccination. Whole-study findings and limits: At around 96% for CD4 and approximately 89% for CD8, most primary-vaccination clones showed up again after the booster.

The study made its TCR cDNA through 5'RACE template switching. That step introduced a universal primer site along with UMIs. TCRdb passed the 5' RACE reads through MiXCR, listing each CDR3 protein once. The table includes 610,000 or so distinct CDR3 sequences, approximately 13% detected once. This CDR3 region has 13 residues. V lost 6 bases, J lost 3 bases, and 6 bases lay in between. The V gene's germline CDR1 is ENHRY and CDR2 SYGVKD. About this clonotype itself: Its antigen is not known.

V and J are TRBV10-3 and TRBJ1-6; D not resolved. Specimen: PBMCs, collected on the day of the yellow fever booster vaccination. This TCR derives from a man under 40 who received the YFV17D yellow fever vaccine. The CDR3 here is CAIRGNYNSPLHF. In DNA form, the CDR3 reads TGTGCCATCAGGGGGAACTATAATTCACCCCTCCACTTT.